These 31 T cell receptor beta chains originate from one sample sequenced in a study of graft-versus-host responses after intestinal transplantation. TCRdb's copy holds only in-frame clones and misses some; the assay was immunoSEQ multiplex PCR. The table has about 77,000 clones, about 90% seen once. The material was PBMCs, obtained 98 days after intestinal transplantation. Receptors originate from a human patient who received an intestinal transplant, so some T cells may come from the graft donor.

This chain uses TRBV7-6 with TRBJ2-2; D remains ambiguous. V lost 2 bases and J 5 bases, leaving 0 bases between the germline ends. CDR1 is SGHVS and CDR2 is FNYEAQ in the germline V gene. The CDR3 sequence is 11 residues long. CDR3 region: CASSLTGELFF. The CDR3 DNA is TGTGCCAGCAGCTTAACCGGGGAGCTGTTTTTT.

V usage is TRBV2 and J usage is TRBJ2-3, with 10 bases lining up with TRBD1. Germline V gene sequence: CDR1 SNHLY, CDR2 FYNNEI. V trimming: 5 bases; J trimming: 0 bases; junction bases outside the gene matches: 14. This CDR3 contains 19 residues. The CDR3 DNA reads as TGTGCCAGCAGTTCAGATCCGGGACAGGGGCTTACTAGCACAGATACGCAGTATTTT. It codes for CASSSDPGQGLTSTDTQYF.

The genes are TRBV13 and TRBJ2-6; perhaps D is TRBD1 or TRBD2 (5 bases each). CDR3 length equals 19 residues. The germline V and J ends were trimmed by 5 bases and 1 base, with 21 bases remaining between them. Germline V gene sequence: CDR1 PRHDT, CDR2 FYEKMQ (reference sequence). In DNA, the CDR3 is TGTGCCAGCAGCACGAGGGTCCAGGGTATCCTTTCTGGGGCCAACGTCCTGACTTTC. Translating it yields CASSTRVQGILSGANVLTF.

The genes are TRBV5-1 and TRBJ2-1, with D perhaps TRBD2 (6 bases). Looked up from germline, CDR1 is SGHRS and CDR2 is YFSETQ. There are 17 residues in the CDR3. Trimming took 3 bases from V and 5 from J, leaving 21 bases between them. The CDR3 DNA reads TGCGCCAGCAGCTCCAATACCGGGACTCTCTTTAACAATGAGCAGTTCTTC. It codes for CASSSNTGTLFNNEQFF. Using reference TRBV5-1 and TRBJ2-1 for the parts outside the CDR3, the full variable domain is KAGVTQTPRYLIKTRGQQVTLSCSPISGHRSVSWYQQTPGQGLQFLFEYFSETQRNKGNFPGRFSGRQFSNSRSEMNVSTLELGDSALYLCASSSNTGTLFNNEQFFGPGTRLTVL.

The V call is TRBV14, the J call TRBJ1-1; D ambiguous. Trimming cost V 1 base and J 6 bases, with 9 bases left between them. The germline V gene encodes CDR1 SGHDN and CDR2 FVKESK. The CDR3 runs to 13 residues. The CDR3 sequence is CASSQVIGSEAFF. DNA for the CDR3: TGTGCCAGCAGCCAAGTGATAGGGTCTGAAGCTTTCTTT. The full variable domain, its missing parts supplied by reference TRBV14 and TRBJ1-1, is EAGVTQFPSHSVIEKGQTVTLRCDPISGHDNLYWYRRVMGKEIKFLLHFVKESKQDESGMPNNRFLAERTGGTYSTLKVQPAELEDSGVYFCASSQVIGSEAFFGQGTRLTVV.

The chain is built from TRBV7-9 and TRBJ2-7; 7 bases line up with TRBD1. The CDR3 sequence is 16 residues long. Germline V gene data show CDR1 as SEHNR and CDR2 as FQNEAQ (reference sequence). J lost 2 bases, V lost 4 bases, and 11 bases had no gene match. Here the CDR3 reads CASSSLTRGLTYEQYF. The CDR3 nucleotides read TGTGCCAGCAGCTCTCTAACCAGGGGGTTAACCTACGAGCAGTACTTC. Using reference TRBV7-9 and TRBJ2-7 for the parts outside the CDR3, the full variable domain is DTGVSQNPRHKITKRGQNVTFRCDPISEHNRLYWYRQTLGQGPEFLTYFQNEAQLEKSRLLSDRFSAERPKGSFSTLEIQRTEQGDSAMYLCASSSLTRGLTYEQYFGPGTRLTVT.

The rearrangement uses TRBV7-9 and TRBJ2-5, with 11 bases that match TRBD2. V gave up 6 bases and J gave up 2 bases; unmatched junction bases: 11. Germline assignment: CDR1 SEHNR and CDR2 FQNEAQ (reference sequence). The CDR3 extends over 17 amino acids. This chain's CDR3 is CASSGRLASGRQETQYF. CDR3 DNA: TGTGCCAGCAGTGGTAGATTGGCTAGCGGGAGGCAAGAGACCCAGTACTTC. The variable domain in full, completed from reference TRBV7-9 and TRBJ2-5, reads DTGVSQNPRHKITKRGQNVTFRCDPISEHNRLYWYRQTLGQGPEFLTYFQNEAQLEKSRLLSDRFSAERPKGSFSTLEIQRTEQGDSAMYLCASSGRLASGRQETQYFGPGTRLLVL.

The chain employs TRBV5-4 and TRBJ2-2, with 11 bases identical to TRBD1. The germline CDR1 and CDR2 sequences are SGHNT and YYREEE (reference sequence). The CDR3 is 16 residues long. V gave up 4 bases and J gave up 5 bases; unmatched junction bases: 7. The CDR3 spells CASSLRTGGLTGELFF. CDR3 sequence (DNA): TGTGCCAGCAGCCTTCGGACAGGGGGCTTGACCGGGGAGCTGTTTTTT.

V usage is TRBV6-4 and J usage is TRBJ1-5; no reliable D call. The germline CDR1 and CDR2 sequences are MRHNA and SNTAGT. V shed 2 bases and J shed 8 bases, with 19 bases lying between them. This CDR3 has 16 residues. CDR3 DNA sequence: TGTGCCAGCAGTGACAAGGGAAGGGCAGCTCCCGAGCCCCAGCATTTT. Translated, it gives CASSDKGRAAPEPQHF.

The chain combines TRBV4-1 with TRBJ2-2, with D hard to call. Germline V gene data show CDR1 as MGHRA and CDR2 as YSYEKL. There are 15 residues in the CDR3. V was clipped by 0 bases and J by 7 bases, with 12 bases between them. In DNA, the CDR3 is TGCGCCAGCAGCCAAGAGAGGTATAGAGGCGGGGAGCTGTTTTTT. Residues: CASSQERYRGGELFF.

This clone was observed once. The chain uses TRBV7-6 and TRBJ2-2; the D is unclear. Germline V gives CDR1 SGHVS, CDR2 FNYEAQ. There are 12 residues in the CDR3. The germline V and J ends were trimmed by 2 bases and 4 bases, with 2 bases remaining between them. The CDR3 DNA reads TGTGCCAGCAGCTTACCCACCGGGGAGCTGTTTTTT. As protein: CASSLPTGELFF.

The V and J genes are TRBV6-6 and TRBJ2-5; D gene unclear. CDR1 is MNHNY, CDR2 SVGAGI, per germline (reference sequence). The CDR3 contains 13 residues. The V end was cut by 2 bases, the J end by 7 bases, with 11 bases between. The CDR3 here is CASSYESAATQYF. CDR3 bases: TGTGCCAGCAGTTACGAGTCGGCGGCGACCCAGTACTTC.

This clone was picked up a small number of times. The chain is built from TRBV6-5 and TRBJ1-2; the D is unclear. Germline assignment: CDR1 MNHEY and CDR2 SVGAGI. The CDR3 runs 15 residues. Trimming shortened V by 2 bases and J by 0 bases, and 10 bases separated the two germline ends. The CDR3 here is CASSYQGLANYGYTF. In DNA form, the CDR3 reads TGTGCCAGCAGTTACCAAGGTTTAGCTAACTATGGCTACACCTTC.

The chain links TRBV30 to TRBJ1-2; D remains ambiguous. In germline, CDR1 is GTSNPN, CDR2 SVGIG (reference sequence). V lost 0 bases to trimming and J lost 6 bases, with 5 bases between them. There are 11 residues in the CDR3. CDR3 sequence: CAWSVWDGYTF. The CDR3 DNA follows: TGTGCCTGGAGTGTATGGGATGGCTACACCTTC.

The chain combines TRBV28 with TRBJ2-1, with TRBD1 matching 10 bases. CDR3 size: 16 residues. Losses at the gene ends were 4 bases for V and 9 bases for J; bases not matched to a gene: 12. The germline V gene has CDR1 MDHEN and CDR2 SYDVKM. For the CDR3, the DNA is TGTGCCAGCAGTTCACCCTCGGGACAGGGGCCTGGTGAGCAGTTCTTC. Amino acids: CASSSPSGQGPGEQFF.

The chain is built from TRBV28 and TRBJ2-7; possibly TRBD1 for D (6 bases). The germline V gene has CDR1 MDHEN and CDR2 SYDVKM. Trimming cost V 7 bases and J 3 bases, with 16 bases left between them. This CDR3 region has 14 residues. CDR3 bases: TGTGCCAGCACGTCCGAGCGGACAGACTACGAGCAGTACTTC. Translation gives CASTSERTDYEQYF. Full variable domain (remainder filled in from reference TRBV28 and TRBJ2-7): DVKVTQSSRYLVKRTGEKVFLECVQDMDHENMFWYRQDPGLGLRLIYFSYDVKMKEKGDIPEGYSVSREKKERFSLILESASTNQTSMYLCASTSERTDYEQYFGPGTRLTVT.

This rearrangement joins TRBV12-5 to TRBJ2-5; 11 bases line up with TRBD2. Germline V lookup: CDR1 LGHNT, CDR2 FRNRAP. The CDR3 has 17 amino acids. V lost 0 bases, J lost 2 bases, and 5 bases stayed unmatched. The CDR3 loop reads CASGLVSSGRSQETQYF. The CDR3 nucleotides are TGTGCTAGTGGTTTGGTTTCTAGCGGGAGGTCACAAGAGACCCAGTACTTC.

J is TRBJ2-2 and V is TRBV19; 7 bases are a match to TRBD2. Germline V gene sequence: CDR1 LNHDA, CDR2 SQIVND (reference sequence). With V trimmed by 6 bases and J by 4 bases, 8 bases remained unmatched. The CDR3 is 15 amino acids. In DNA, the CDR3 is TGTGCCAGTAGGCCCACTAGCGAGGGCACCGGGGAGCTGTTTTTT. Translation: CASRPTSEGTGELFF.

This rearrangement joins TRBV20-1 to TRBJ2-1, with D perhaps TRBD1 (5 bases). Looked up from germline, CDR1 is DFQATT and CDR2 is SNEGSKA (reference sequence). Trimming took 4 bases from V and 7 from J, leaving 8 bases between them. This CDR3 is 11 amino acids long. CDR3 nucleotide sequence: TGCAGTGCTAAAAGGGGAAATGAGCAGTTCTTC. It translates to CSAKRGNEQFF.

V usage is TRBV27 and J usage is TRBJ2-1, with a weak D call TRBD1 (6 bases). Looked up from germline, CDR1 is MNHEY and CDR2 is SMNVEV (reference sequence). Deletions cut 7 bases from V and 4 bases from J, with 17 bases between. The CDR3 runs to 15 residues. This CDR3 is CASTLTGPSYNEQFF. In DNA, the CDR3 is TGTGCCAGCACGCTAACAGGGCCATCTTACAATGAGCAGTTCTTC.

This clone was picked up one time. The chain joins TRBV6-1 to TRBJ1-2, with 7 bases lining up with TRBD1. The CDR3 length is 14 residues. With V trimmed by 5 bases and J by 2 bases, 5 bases remained unmatched. The V gene's germline CDR1 is MNHNS and CDR2 SASEGT. The CDR3, as DNA: TGTGCCAGCAGTCGACAGGGCCCGAACTATGGCTACACCTTC. Its protein is CASSRQGPNYGYTF.

Written as DNA, the CDR3 is TGTGCCATCAGTGAGTTACAGGGGTGGCCAGTGGTGGGTAGACACGAGCAGTACTTC. This encodes CAISELQGWPVVGRHEQYF. This chain links TRBV10-3 with TRBJ2-7; 7 nucleotides align to TRBD1. Germline assignment: CDR1 ENHRY and CDR2 SYGVKD. Trimming at V came to 1 base and at J to 5 bases, leaving 20 bases not matched to a gene. This CDR3 is 19 amino acids long.

This chain uses TRBV4-2 with TRBJ2-7; 10 bases are shared with TRBD2. The CDR3 extends over 18 amino acids. From germline, CDR1 is LGHNA and CDR2 YNFKEQ. The V segment lost 1 base and the J segment 6 bases; nucleotides outside the gene matches: 15. DNA of the CDR3: TGTGCCAGCAGCCAAGTATCGCTAGGAGCGGGAGGGCAGAGCGAGCAGTACTTC. Protein product: CASSQVSLGAGGQSEQYF.

The chain combines TRBV10-1 with TRBJ2-1; TRBD1 is a possible D gene (6 bases). This CDR3 region has 14 residues. Germline V gene lookup returns CDR1 WNHNN and CDR2 SYGVQD (reference sequence). V was shortened by 2 bases and J by 9 bases, with 14 bases between the two germline ends. CDR3 sequence (DNA): TGCGCCAGCAGTGAGGTTCAGGGGTTTGGTGAGCAGTTCTTC. Protein: CASSEVQGFGEQFF.

This chain uses TRBV6-6 with TRBJ2-1; maybe TRBD2 (6 bases). The ends were cut back, 2 bases at V and 2 bases at J, with 10 bases in the middle. Per germline, CDR1 MNHNY and CDR2 SVGAGI (reference sequence). The CDR3 spans 15 residues. The CDR3 loop reads CASSYLGGTYNEQFF. Here the CDR3 DNA reads TGTGCCAGCAGTTACCTCGGCGGGACCTACAATGAGCAGTTCTTC.

CDR3 sequence: CASSQVRAPQETQYF. CDR3 DNA: TGCGCCAGCAGCCAAGTTCGAGCCCCCCAAGAGACCCAGTACTTC. This chain connects TRBV4-1 to TRBJ2-5; D is uncertain. The CDR3 is 15 residues long. CDR1 and CDR2 from the germline V gene are MGHRA and YSYEKL. Trimming left V 1 base short and J 1 base short, with 10 bases between.

CDR3 DNA: TGCAGCGTTGGCCGGGACACCAATCCCTACGAGCAGTACTTC. Its translation: CSVGRDTNPYEQYF. This chain joins TRBV29-1 and TRBJ2-7; TRBD1 might be the D (6 bases). The V end was cut by 4 bases, the J end by 2 bases, with 15 bases between. The CDR3 loop spans 14 amino acids. Per germline, CDR1 SQVTM and CDR2 ANQGSEA.

The rearrangement joins TRBV15 to TRBJ2-7, with D possibly matching TRBD1 (6 bases). This CDR3 has 13 residues. V was clipped by 6 bases and J by 2 bases, with 11 bases between them. Germline loops: CDR1 LNHNV, CDR2 YYDKDF (reference sequence). The DNA of the CDR3 is TGTGCCACCAGGTCGACAGGCGCCTACGAGCAGTACTTC. It yields the protein CATRSTGAYEQYF.

The genes are TRBV30 and TRBJ2-7; TRBD2 matches at 7 bases. Germline V gene data show CDR1 as GTSNPN and CDR2 as SVGIG (reference sequence). V lost 5 bases to trimming and J lost 5 bases; unmatched junction nucleotides: 12. The CDR3 is 14 residues long. CDR3 nucleotides: TGTGCCTGGGATAAGGGAGCGGGGACCAACGAGCAGTACTTC. This translates into CAWDKGAGTNEQYF.

V and J are TRBV6-6 and TRBJ1-1; no clear D gene. The CDR3 is 13 amino acids. With 7 bases removed from V and 4 bases from J, the gap between germline ends came to 13 bases. Germline CDR1 reads MNHNY; CDR2 reads SVGAGI (reference sequence). The CDR3 loop reads CASNSREGTEAFF. As DNA, the CDR3 is TGTGCCAGCAACTCGAGGGAGGGCACTGAAGCTTTCTTT.

The V and J genes are TRBV4-1 and TRBJ2-7; D remains unclear. CDR3 length: 16 residues. Germline CDR1 reads MGHRA; CDR2 reads YSYEKL. V gave up 1 base and J gave up 2 bases, with 15 bases separating them. The CDR3 protein is CASSQGPRREAYEQYF. The CDR3 coding sequence is TGCGCCAGCAGCCAAGGCCCCAGGAGAGAGGCCTACGAGCAGTACTTC.